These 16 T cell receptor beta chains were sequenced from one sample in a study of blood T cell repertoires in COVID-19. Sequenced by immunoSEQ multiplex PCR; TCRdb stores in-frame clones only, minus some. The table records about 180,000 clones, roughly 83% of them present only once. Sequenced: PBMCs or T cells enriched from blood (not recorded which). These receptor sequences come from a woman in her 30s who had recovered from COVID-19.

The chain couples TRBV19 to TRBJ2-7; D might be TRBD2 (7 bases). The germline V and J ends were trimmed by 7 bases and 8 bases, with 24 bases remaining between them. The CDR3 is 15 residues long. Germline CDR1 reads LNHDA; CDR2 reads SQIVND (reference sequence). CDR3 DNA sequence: TGTGCCAGTAAAGCAACCCAGGAACGGGGGGCACAGCAGTACTTC. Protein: CASKATQERGAQQYF.

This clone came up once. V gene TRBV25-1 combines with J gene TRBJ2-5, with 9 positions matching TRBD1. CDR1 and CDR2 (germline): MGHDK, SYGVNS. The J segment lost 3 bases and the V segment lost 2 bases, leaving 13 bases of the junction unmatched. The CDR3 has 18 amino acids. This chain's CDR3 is CASSERKGQGLPEETQYF. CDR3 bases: TGTGCCAGCAGTGAAAGGAAGGGACAGGGTTTACCCGAAGAGACCCAGTACTTC.

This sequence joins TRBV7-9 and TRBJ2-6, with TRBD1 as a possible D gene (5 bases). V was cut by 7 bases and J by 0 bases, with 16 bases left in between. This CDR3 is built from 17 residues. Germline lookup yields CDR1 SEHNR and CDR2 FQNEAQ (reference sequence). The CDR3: CASNPTGFLSGANVLTF. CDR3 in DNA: TGTGCCAGCAACCCAACAGGTTTCCTCTCTGGGGCCAACGTCCTGACTTTC.

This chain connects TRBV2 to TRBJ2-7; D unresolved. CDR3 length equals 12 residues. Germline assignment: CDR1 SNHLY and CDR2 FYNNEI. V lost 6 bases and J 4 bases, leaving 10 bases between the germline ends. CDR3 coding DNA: TGTGCCAGCAGGGGCAGTTTTTACGAGCAGTACTTC. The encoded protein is CASRGSFYEQYF.

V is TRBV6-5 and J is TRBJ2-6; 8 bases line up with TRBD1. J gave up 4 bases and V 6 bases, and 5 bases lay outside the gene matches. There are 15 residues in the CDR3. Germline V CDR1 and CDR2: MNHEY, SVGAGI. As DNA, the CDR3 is TGTGCCAGCAGCAGGGGGCATTCGGGGGCCAACGTCCTGACTTTC. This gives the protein CASSRGHSGANVLTF.

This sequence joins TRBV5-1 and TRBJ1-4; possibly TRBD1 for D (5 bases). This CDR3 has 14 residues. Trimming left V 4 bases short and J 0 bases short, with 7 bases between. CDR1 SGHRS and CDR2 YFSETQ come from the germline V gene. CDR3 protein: CASSKTATNEKLFF. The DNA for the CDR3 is TGCGCCAGCAGCAAGACAGCAACTAATGAAAAACTGTTTTTT.

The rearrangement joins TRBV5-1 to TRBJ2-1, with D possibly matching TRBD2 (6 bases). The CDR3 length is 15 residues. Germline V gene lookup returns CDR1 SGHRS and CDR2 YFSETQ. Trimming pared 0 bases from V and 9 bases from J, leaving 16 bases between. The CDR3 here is CASSLELAVGTEQFF. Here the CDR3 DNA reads TGCGCCAGCAGCTTGGAGTTAGCGGTGGGGACTGAGCAGTTCTTC.

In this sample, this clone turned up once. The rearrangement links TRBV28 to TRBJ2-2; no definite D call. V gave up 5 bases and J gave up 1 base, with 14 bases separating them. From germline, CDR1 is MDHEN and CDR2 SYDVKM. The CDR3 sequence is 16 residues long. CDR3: CASSQMGAWNTGELFF. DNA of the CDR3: TGTGCCAGCAGTCAAATGGGCGCATGGAACACCGGGGAGCTGTTTTTT.

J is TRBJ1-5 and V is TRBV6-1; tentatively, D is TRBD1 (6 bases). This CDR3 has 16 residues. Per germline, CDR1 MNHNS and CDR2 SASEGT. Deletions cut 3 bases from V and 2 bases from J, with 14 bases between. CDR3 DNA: TGTGCCAGCAGTGAGAATACACAGGGAGGCAATCAGCCCCAGCATTTT. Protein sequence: CASSENTQGGNQPQHF.

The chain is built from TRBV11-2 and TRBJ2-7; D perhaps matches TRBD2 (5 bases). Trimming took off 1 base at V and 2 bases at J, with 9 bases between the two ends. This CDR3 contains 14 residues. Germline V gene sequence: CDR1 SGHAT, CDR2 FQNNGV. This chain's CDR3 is CASSLGGPPYEQYF. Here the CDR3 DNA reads TGTGCCAGCAGCTTAGGAGGGCCTCCCTACGAGCAGTACTTC.

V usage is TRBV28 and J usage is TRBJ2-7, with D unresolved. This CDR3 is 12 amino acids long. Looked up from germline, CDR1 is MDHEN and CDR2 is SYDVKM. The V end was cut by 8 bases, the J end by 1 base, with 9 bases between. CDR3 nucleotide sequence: TGTGCCAGCGGTCGGCGGTCCTACGAGCAGTACTTC. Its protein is CASGRRSYEQYF.

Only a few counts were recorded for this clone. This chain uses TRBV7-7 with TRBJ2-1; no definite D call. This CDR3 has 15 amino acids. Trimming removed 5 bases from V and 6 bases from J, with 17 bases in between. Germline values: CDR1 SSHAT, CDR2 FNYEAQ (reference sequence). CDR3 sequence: CASSRNPTSSNEQFF. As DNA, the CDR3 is TGTGCCAGCAGCCGAAATCCGACAAGCAGCAATGAGCAGTTCTTC.

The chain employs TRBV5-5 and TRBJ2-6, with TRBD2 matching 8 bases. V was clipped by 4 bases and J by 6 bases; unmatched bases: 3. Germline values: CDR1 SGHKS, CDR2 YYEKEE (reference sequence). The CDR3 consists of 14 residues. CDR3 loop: CASSPGGEANVLTF. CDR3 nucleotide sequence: TGTGCCAGCAGCCCGGGGGGGGAGGCCAACGTCCTGACTTTC. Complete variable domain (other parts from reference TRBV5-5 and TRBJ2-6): DAGVTQSPTHLIKTRGQQVTLRCSPISGHKSVSWYQQVLGQGPQFIFQYYEKEERGRGNFPDRFSARQFPNYSSELNVNALLLGDSALYLCASSPGGEANVLTFGAGSRLTVL.

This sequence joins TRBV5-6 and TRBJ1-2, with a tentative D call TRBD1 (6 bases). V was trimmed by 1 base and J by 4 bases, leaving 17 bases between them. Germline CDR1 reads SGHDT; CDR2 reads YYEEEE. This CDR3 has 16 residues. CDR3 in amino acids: CASSLRRTDKLYGYTF. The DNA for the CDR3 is TGTGCCAGCAGCTTGAGGCGGACAGACAAGCTCTATGGCTACACCTTC.

The CDR3 reads CASSRDRSSYEQYF. The CDR3 DNA follows: TGTGCCAGCAGTCGGGACAGGTCCTCCTACGAGCAGTACTTC. V is TRBV6-5 and J is TRBJ2-7; TRBD1 matches 8 bases. CDR1 is MNHEY, CDR2 SVGAGI, per germline. V trimming: 5 bases; J trimming: 0 bases; junction bases outside the gene matches: 3. The CDR3 sequence is 14 residues long.

DNA for the CDR3: TGTGCCAGCAGCAGCGCCCGAGCGGGAGGCACAGATACGCAGTATTTT. Protein: CASSSARAGGTDTQYF. This chain links TRBV7-2 with TRBJ2-3; 8 nucleotides align to TRBD2. Germline CDR1 reads SGHTA; CDR2 reads FQGNSA. After removal of 5 bases from V and 1 base from J, the junction contained 8 bases not matched to a gene. CDR3 size: 16 residues.